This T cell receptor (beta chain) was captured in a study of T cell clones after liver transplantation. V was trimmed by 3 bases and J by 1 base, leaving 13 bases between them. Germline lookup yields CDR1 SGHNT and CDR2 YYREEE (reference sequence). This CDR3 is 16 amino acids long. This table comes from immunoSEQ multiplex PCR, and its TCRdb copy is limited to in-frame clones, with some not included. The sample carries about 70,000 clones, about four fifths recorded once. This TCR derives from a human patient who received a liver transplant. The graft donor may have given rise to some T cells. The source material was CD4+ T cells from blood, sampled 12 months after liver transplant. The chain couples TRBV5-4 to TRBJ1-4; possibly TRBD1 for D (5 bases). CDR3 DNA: TGTGCCAGCAGCTCGGGGCAGGGTAGAACTAATGAAAAACTGTTTTTT. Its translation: CASSSGQGRTNEKLFF.